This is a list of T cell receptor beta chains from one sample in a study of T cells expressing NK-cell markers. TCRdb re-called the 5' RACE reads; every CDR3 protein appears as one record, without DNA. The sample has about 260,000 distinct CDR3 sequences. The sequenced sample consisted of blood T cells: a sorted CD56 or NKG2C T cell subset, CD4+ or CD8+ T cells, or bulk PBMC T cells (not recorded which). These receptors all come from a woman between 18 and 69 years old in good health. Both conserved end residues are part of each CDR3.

CDR3 protein: CASRGTGSDTGELFF
J gene: TRBJ2-2
CDR3 length: 15
V gene: TRBV6-1

CDR3 protein: CSAPYDRVNEKLFF
J gene: TRBJ1-4
CDR3 length: 14
V gene: TRBV20-1

CDR3 protein: CASSLSAFQETQYF
J gene: TRBJ2-5
CDR3 length: 14
V gene: TRBV7-2

CDR3 protein: CSGMTSGRLDTQYF
J gene: TRBJ2-3
CDR3 length: 14
V gene: TRBV29-1

CDR3 protein: CASSPRTRHTDTQYF
J gene: TRBJ2-3
CDR3 length: 15
V gene: TRBV27

CDR3 protein: CASSLGGSFSSTDTQYF
J gene: TRBJ2-3
CDR3 length: 17
V gene: TRBV28

CDR3 protein: CSVEDPGNTIYF
J gene: TRBJ1-3
CDR3 length: 12
V gene: TRBV29-1

CDR3 protein: CASSYSRAASTEEAFF
J gene: TRBJ1-1
CDR3 length: 16
V gene: TRBV6-5

CDR3 protein: CASSEVRAGRYNEQFF
J gene: TRBJ2-1
CDR3 length: 16
V gene: TRBV6-1

CDR3 protein: CASSQDLLSSVTGVFYGYTF
J gene: TRBJ1-2
CDR3 length: 20
V gene: TRBV4-3

CDR3 protein: CASSRDSRAPLKNIQYF
J gene: TRBJ2-4
CDR3 length: 17
V gene: TRBV6-1

CDR3 protein: CASSYSGGWQPQHF
J gene: TRBJ1-5
CDR3 length: 14
V gene: TRBV6-2/TRBV6-3

CDR3 protein: CSVLQGAGTGELFF
J gene: TRBJ2-2
CDR3 length: 14
V gene: TRBV20-1

CDR3 protein: CASSPDRGNTGELFF
J gene: TRBJ2-2
CDR3 length: 15
V gene: TRBV21-1

CDR3 protein: CASSGFVEVETQYF
J gene: TRBJ2-5
CDR3 length: 14
V gene: TRBV25-1

CDR3 protein: CASSRGQGQETQYF
J gene: TRBJ2-5
CDR3 length: 14
V gene: TRBV19